This TCR beta chain was sequenced during a study of blood T cell repertoires in COVID-19. Study information: Some COVID-19 samples were acute and others convalescent; all came from the United States, Italy and Spain. Sources were T cells, B-cell-depleted T cells, or PBMCs; the material itself was cDNA or gDNA.

The germline CDR1 and CDR2 sequences are SGHTA and FQGNSA. Trimming pared 2 bases from V and 2 bases from J, leaving 9 bases between. The CDR3 totals 14 residues. Participant-reported clinical history was the basis for cohort assignment. Source study methods: Amplification of reference gene primers provided the estimated nucleated cell counts. Assay used: immunoSEQ multiplex PCR; TCRdb lists only in-frame clones, some missing. The D gene and trimming were derived from the DNA, and the V and J assignments and clone size from that table. The profile shows fewer than 300,000 clones, roughly 93% of them singletons.

The J gene is TRBJ2-5, the V gene TRBV7-2; maybe TRBD1 (5 bases). What was sequenced was PBMCs or T cells enriched from blood (not recorded which). The sequence was obtained from a woman aged 40 to 50 with acute COVID-19. Here the CDR3 reads CASSLPQGQETQYF. The CDR3 bases are TGTGCCAGCAGCTTACCGCAGGGACAAGAGACCCAGTACTTC.